This TCR beta chain was obtained from a study of T cell responses to AZD1222 COVID-19 vaccine. The study, taken as a whole, reports: Recipients of AZD1222 seropositive at baseline numbered only 5 or 6. Spike-specific TCR breadth and depth went up after people got two AZD1222 doses. A mostly white British donor set with more females was recruited, and clonal diversity was possibly underestimated.

Second doses at about 4 or about 12 weeks were pooled. Per germline, CDR1 MNHEY and CDR2 SVGEGT. V was pared by 5 bases and J by 1 base, with 11 bases between. The CDR3 contains 14 residues. Here immunoSEQ multiplex PCR was the method, and the copy in TCRdb shows in-frame clones only, minus some. Found here are under 200,000 clones, approximately 88% of them singletons; the top ten hold around 4.5%. Points on this clone: Its specificity is unknown.

This sample comprised peripheral blood, obtained 28 days after the second AZD1222 dose. The chain employs TRBV6-2 or TRBV6-3 and TRBJ1-1, with D perhaps matching TRBD1 (5 bases). The source of this sequence is an adult who received the AZD1222 COVID-19 vaccine. The CDR3 DNA sequence: TGTGCCAGCAGTCCCGGGACGGAGAACACTGAAGCTTTCTTT. It codes for CASSPGTENTEAFF.